A selection of T cell receptor beta chains follows, all from one sample in a study of T cell responses to AZD1222 COVID-19 vaccine. Sequencing used immunoSEQ multiplex PCR; TCRdb keeps in-frame clones, though not all of them. The table shows roughly 100,000 clones, with about 92% occurring only once. Here the sequenced sample was peripheral blood, taken on day 0 of AZD1222 vaccination. These receptors all come from an adult in good health. Both conserved end residues are trimmed from each CDR3.

v_gene	j_gene	CDR3aa
TRBV7-9	TRBJ2-5	ASSLLATGWEETQY
TRBV4-3	TRBJ2-7	ASSWGGTPTGEQY
TRBV3-1/TRBV3-2	TRBJ2-3	ASSQGLAGGTDTQY
TRBV15	TRBJ2-1	ATSRSLAGGKGTEQF
TRBV27	TRBJ1-1	ASSLVVQKRGEAF
TRBV14	TRBJ2-1	ASSPDWNEQF
TRBV12-5	TRBJ1-6	ASGHRQGNNSPLH
TRBV5-4	TRBJ1-2	ASSPGQQPYGYT
TRBV5-4	TRBJ1-6	ASSGEDRGKSPLH
TRBV11-3	TRBJ1-6	ASSGPDGSSYNSPLH
TRBV2	TRBJ2-1	ASERGTGVSYNEQF
TRBV15	TRBJ1-2	ATSRGLTHRERNYGYT
TRBV7-3	TRBJ1-2	ASSLSGTAGYGYT
TRBV28	TRBJ1-3	ATKESGNTIY
TRBV12-5	TRBJ2-1	ASGLVLERGLYNEQF
TRBV19	TRBJ2-3	ASSRLSSTPTQY
TRBV18	TRBJ2-7	ASSPIGLPYEQY
TRBV4-2	TRBJ2-2	ASSQDEGAGQTTGELF
TRBV6-5	TRBJ2-6	ASSYVGAGANVLT
TRBV19	TRBJ1-1	ASSTGRENTEAF
TRBV6-1	TRBJ2-7	ASSEVRGNEQY
TRBV10-3	TRBJ2-2	AISGTSGVNTGELF